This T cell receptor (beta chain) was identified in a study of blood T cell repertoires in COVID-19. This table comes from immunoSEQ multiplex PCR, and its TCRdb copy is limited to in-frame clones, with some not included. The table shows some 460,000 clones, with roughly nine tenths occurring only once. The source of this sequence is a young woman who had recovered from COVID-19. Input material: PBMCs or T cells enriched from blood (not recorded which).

The CDR3 loop is CASSLGLPVGEQFF. In nucleotides, the CDR3 is TGTGCCAGCAGTTTGGGACTTCCCGTCGGGGAGCAGTTCTTC. The J gene is TRBJ2-1, the V gene TRBV6-2 or TRBV6-3; perhaps TRBD2 as D (6 bases). V was trimmed by 4 bases and J by 10 bases, leaving 17 bases between them. The CDR3 contains 14 residues. CDR1 and CDR2 (germline): MNHEY, SVGEGT.